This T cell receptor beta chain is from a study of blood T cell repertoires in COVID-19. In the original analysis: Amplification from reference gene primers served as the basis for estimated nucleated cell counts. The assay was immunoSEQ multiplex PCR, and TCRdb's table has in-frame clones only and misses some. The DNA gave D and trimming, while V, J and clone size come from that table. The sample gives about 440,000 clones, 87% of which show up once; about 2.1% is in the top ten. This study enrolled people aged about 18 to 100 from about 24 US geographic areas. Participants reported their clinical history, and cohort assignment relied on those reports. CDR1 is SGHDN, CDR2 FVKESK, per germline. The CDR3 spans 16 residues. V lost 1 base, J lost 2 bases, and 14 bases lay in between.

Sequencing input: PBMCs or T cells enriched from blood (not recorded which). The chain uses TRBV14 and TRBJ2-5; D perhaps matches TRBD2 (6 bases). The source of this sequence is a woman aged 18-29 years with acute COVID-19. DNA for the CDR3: TGTGCCAGCAGCCAAGGGGCTCCCGGGGGTCAAGAGACCCAGTACTTC. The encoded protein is CASSQGAPGGQETQYF.